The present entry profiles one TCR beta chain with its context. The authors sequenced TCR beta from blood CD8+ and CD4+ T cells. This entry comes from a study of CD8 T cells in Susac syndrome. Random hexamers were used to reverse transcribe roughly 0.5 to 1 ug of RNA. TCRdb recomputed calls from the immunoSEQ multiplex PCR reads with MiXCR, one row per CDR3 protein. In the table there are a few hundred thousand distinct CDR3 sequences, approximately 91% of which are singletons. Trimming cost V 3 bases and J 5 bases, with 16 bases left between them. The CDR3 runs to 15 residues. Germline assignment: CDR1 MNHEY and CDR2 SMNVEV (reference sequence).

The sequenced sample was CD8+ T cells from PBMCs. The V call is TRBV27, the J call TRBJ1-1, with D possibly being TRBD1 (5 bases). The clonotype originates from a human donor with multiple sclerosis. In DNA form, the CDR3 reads TGTGCCAGCAGTTTTCAAGTAGGGGTGGGAACTGAAGCTTTCTTT. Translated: CASSFQVGVGTEAFF.